This T cell receptor (beta chain) was found in a study of shared clonotypes between healthy human individuals. Sequenced by immunoSEQ multiplex PCR; TCRdb stores in-frame clones only, minus some. The sample lists about 980,000 clones, around 80% seen once, with roughly 1.5% in the top ten. The germline gives CDR1 SGHDT, CDR2 YYEEEE. The ends were cut back, 0 bases at V and 4 bases at J, with 7 bases in the middle. The CDR3 loop spans 14 amino acids. The chain joins TRBV5-6 to TRBJ1-4; D gene unclear. This TCR was sampled from a man younger than 35 in good health. What was sequenced was memory CD4+ T cells sorted from blood. The subset denotes: CD45RA-negative fraction. CDR3 bases: TGTGCCAGCAGCTTGGGACGGCATAATGAAAAACTGTTTTTT. Residues: CASSLGRHNEKLFF.